What follows are 2 T cell receptor beta chains derived from one specimen sequenced in a study of blood T cells in healthy people across ages. Primers used in a second PCR of about 6 to 12 cycles were a sample-barcoded 5' primer and a J-beta primer mix. TCRdb analysed the 5' RACE reads with MiXCR anew, one entry per CDR3 protein. The sample gives some 1.7 million distinct CDR3 sequences, 28% of which show up once; 7% to 9% is in the top ten. Sequencing used blood. These receptors originate from a woman in her twenties or thirties in good health.

The chain joins TRBV3-1 to TRBJ2-3, with 9 bases that match TRBD1. The CDR3 length is 11 residues. V lost 8 bases and J lost 11; bases outside the gene matches: 5. In germline, CDR1 is LGHDT, CDR2 YNNKEL (reference sequence). The CDR3 DNA sequence: TGTGCCAGCTCTACGACAGGGGGGCAGTATTTT. It yields the protein CASSTTGGQYF.

The DNA for the CDR3 is TGTGCCAGCAGCTTCGCGGGACAGGGAACAGGAAACACCATATATTTT. Translating it yields CASSFAGQGTGNTIYF. This rearrangement joins TRBV9 to TRBJ1-3, with 9 nucleotides matching TRBD1. Germline loops: CDR1 SGDLS, CDR2 YYNGEE. CDR3 length: 16 residues. The junction had 9 bases not matched to a gene; V was cut back by 4 bases and J by 4 bases.